Following are 8 T cell receptor beta chains from one sample sequenced in a study of OX40 agonist ivuxolimab in advanced cancers. Method: immunoSEQ multiplex PCR; TCRdb's copy keeps in-frame clones and lacks some. The data contain roughly 23,000 clones, around 80% of them singletons. Source: CD4+ or CD8+ T cells sorted from blood, taken in a trial of the OX40 agonist ivuxolimab. Receptors were obtained from an adult with an advanced solid tumor such as melanoma, head and neck, liver or kidney cancer.

The chain combines TRBV7-9 with TRBJ2-3; D gene unclear. Trimming took off 1 base at V and 4 bases at J, with 6 bases between the two ends. Looked up from germline, CDR1 is SEHNR and CDR2 is FQNEAQ (reference sequence). The CDR3 is 13 residues long. This CDR3 is CASSLVKPDTQYF. Written as DNA, the CDR3 is TGTGCCAGCAGCTTAGTGAAGCCAGATACGCAGTATTTT.

The V and J genes are TRBV19 and TRBJ1-5; D perhaps matches TRBD1 (5 bases). CDR3 length: 17 amino acids. In germline, CDR1 is LNHDA, CDR2 SQIVND (reference sequence). V was pared by 5 bases and J by 3 bases, with 20 bases between. The CDR3 nucleotides read TGTGCCAGTAGTCCGGCAGGGCCTCCTAGCCTCAATCAGCCCCAGCATTTT. Translation gives CASSPAGPPSLNQPQHF.

V is TRBV6-5 and J is TRBJ2-2; D uncertain. CDR3 length: 16 residues. V gave up 0 bases and J gave up 4 bases, with 12 bases separating them. CDR1 and CDR2 from the germline V gene are MNHEY and SVGAGI. The CDR3 here is CASSYSRLEGTGELFF. The CDR3 DNA reads TGTGCCAGCAGTTACTCGAGGCTGGAAGGCACCGGGGAGCTGTTTTTT.

This clone was detected only a few times. V gene TRBV4-3 combines with J gene TRBJ2-3, with TRBD2 matching 8 bases. The ends lost 2 bases at V and 4 bases at J; junction bases unmatched: 8. The CDR3 is made up of 16 amino acids. Germline V lookup: CDR1 LGHNA, CDR2 YSLEER. In DNA, the CDR3 is TGCGCCAGCAGCCAACAAATCGCAGCGGGAGCAGATACGCAGTATTTT. This translates into CASSQQIAAGADTQYF.

Only one count was recorded for this clone. The chain links TRBV19 to TRBJ1-5, with D perhaps matching TRBD1 (6 bases). From germline, CDR1 is LNHDA and CDR2 SQIVND (reference sequence). The CDR3 consists of 12 residues. V shed 6 bases and J shed 6 bases, with 9 bases lying between them. The CDR3, as DNA: TGTGCCAGTAGAATACAGGGTCAGCCCCAGCATTTT. Amino acids: CASRIQGQPQHF.

Only a few counts were recorded for this clone. V is TRBV15 and J is TRBJ1-2; weak D call: TRBD1 (6 bases). In germline, CDR1 is LNHNV, CDR2 YYDKDF (reference sequence). The length of the CDR3 is 15 residues. Trimming left V 3 bases short and J 3 bases short, with 14 bases between. CDR3 DNA sequence: TGTGCCACCAGCAGGAGTTCTACAGGGTACTATGGCTACACCTTC. Translation gives CATSRSSTGYYGYTF.

V and J are TRBV11-2 and TRBJ2-1; 11 bases fit TRBD2. V shed 2 bases and J 6 bases; nucleotides not matched to a gene: 9. CDR3 length: 17 residues. Germline V gene data show CDR1 as SGHAT and CDR2 as FQNNGV. The CDR3 sequence is CASSLIAGGPISNEQFF. In nucleotides, the CDR3 is TGTGCCAGCAGCTTAATAGCGGGAGGGCCTATAAGCAATGAGCAGTTCTTC. Filled out from reference TRBV11-2 and TRBJ2-1, the complete variable domain reads EAGVAQSPRYKIIEKRQSVAFWCNPISGHATLYWYQQILGQGPKLLIQFQNNGVVDDSQLPKDRFSAERLKGVDSTLKIQPAKLEDSAVYLCASSLIAGGPISNEQFFGPGTRLTVL.

This rearrangement joins TRBV7-2 to TRBJ2-7; 9 positions agree with TRBD2. This CDR3 region has 14 residues. The ends lost 5 bases at V and 3 bases at J; junction bases unmatched: 5. Germline V gives CDR1 SGHTA, CDR2 FQGNSA. The CDR3 sequence: CASSLLAGSYEQYF. For the CDR3, the DNA is TGTGCCAGCAGCCTCCTAGCGGGGAGCTACGAGCAGTACTTC.